A selection of T cell receptor beta chains follows, all from one sample in a study of blood T cell repertoires in COVID-19. Only in-frame clones appear in the TCRdb table, and some are missing; sequencing was by immunoSEQ multiplex PCR. The sample holds more than 120,000 clones, approximately 81% seen once. Specimen: peripheral blood. The source of these receptors is a human donor with acute or convalescent COVID-19. The donor label of this sample is uncertain. CDR3s include the opening cysteine and the closing phenylalanine or tryptophan. The D gene is left open where the match is weak. Size tells how often a clone was seen (once, few, many) or the class of an expanded clone, and some rows leave it out.

v_call: TRBV2; j_call: TRBJ1-6; clone_size: NA; d_call: NA; cdr3_nt: TGTGCCAGCAGCATGACAGAGAATTCACCCCTCCACTTT; cdr3_aa: CASSMTENSPLHF
v_call: TRBV11-1; j_call: TRBJ1-2; clone_size: NA; d_call: NA; cdr3_nt: TGTGCCAGCAGCTCAATTGACTATGGCTACACCTTC; cdr3_aa: CASSSIDYGYTF
v_call: TRBV7-9; j_call: TRBJ1-3; clone_size: few; d_call: NA; cdr3_nt: TGTGCCAGCAGCTTAAAGGGCGGAGGGAACACCATATATTTT; cdr3_aa: CASSLKGGGNTIYF
v_call: TRBV7-2; j_call: TRBJ2-6; clone_size: NA; d_call: NA; cdr3_nt: TGTGCCAGCAGCTTAACACAGGGGGCCAACGTCCTGACTTTC; cdr3_aa: CASSLTQGANVLTF
v_call: TRBV4-2; j_call: TRBJ1-1; clone_size: NA; d_call: TRBD1; cdr3_nt: TGTGCCAGCAGCCAAGGTGAGGACAGGAGGGCTTTCTTT; cdr3_aa: CASSQGEDRRAFF
v_call: TRBV2; j_call: TRBJ1-2; clone_size: NA; d_call: TRBD1; cdr3_nt: TGTGCCAGCAGGCCAGGGGGCTATGGCTACACCTTC; cdr3_aa: CASRPGGYGYTF
v_call: TRBV27; j_call: TRBJ1-1; clone_size: once; d_call: TRBD1; cdr3_nt: TGTGCCAGCAGTCGGACAGGGTCAAGTAGCACTGAAGCTTTCTTT; cdr3_aa: CASSRTGSSSTEAFF
v_call: TRBV5-4; j_call: TRBJ2-3; clone_size: NA; d_call: NA; cdr3_nt: TGTGCCAGCCGCCGGGACTTGAGCACAGATACGCAGTATTTT; cdr3_aa: CASRRDLSTDTQYF
v_call: TRBV3-1/TRBV3-2; j_call: TRBJ1-1; clone_size: NA; d_call: NA; cdr3_nt: TGTGCCAGCAGCCACACAAGAGGCGCCGGCGGCACTGAAGCTTTCTTT; cdr3_aa: CASSHTRGAGGTEAFF
v_call: TRBV7-9; j_call: TRBJ2-7; clone_size: NA; d_call: NA; cdr3_nt: TGTGCCAGCAGCCCCAGGACTGGTTCCTACGAGCAGTACTTC; cdr3_aa: CASSPRTGSYEQYF
v_call: TRBV5-1; j_call: TRBJ2-2; clone_size: NA; d_call: NA; cdr3_nt: TGCGCCAGCAGCTTGGAACGGGTTGGGGAGCTGTTTTTT; cdr3_aa: CASSLERVGELFF
v_call: TRBV10-3; j_call: TRBJ1-1; clone_size: NA; d_call: NA; cdr3_nt: TGTGCCACCGGCGGGACGATTAGTGCCTCAAACACTGAAGCTTTCTTT; cdr3_aa: CATGGTISASNTEAFF
v_call: TRBV6-5; j_call: TRBJ1-2; clone_size: NA; d_call: TRBD1; cdr3_nt: TGTGCCAGCAGCCCGGACAGGGTGGGTGGCTACACCTTC; cdr3_aa: CASSPDRVGGYTF
v_call: TRBV6-5; j_call: TRBJ2-5; clone_size: NA; d_call: NA; cdr3_nt: TGTGCCAGCAGTTACTTAGGGAGCCAAGAGACCCAGTACTTC; cdr3_aa: CASSYLGSQETQYF
v_call: TRBV6-4; j_call: TRBJ2-1; clone_size: NA; d_call: NA; cdr3_nt: TGTGCCAGCAGTCTCTGGAGGAGTTCCTACAATGAGCAGTTCTTC; cdr3_aa: CASSLWRSSYNEQFF
v_call: TRBV28; j_call: TRBJ1-4; clone_size: NA; d_call: NA; cdr3_nt: TGTGCCAGCAGTCCCCTAACCCTCGACAGGTGGAGGCGAACTAATGAAAAACTGTTTTTT; cdr3_aa: CASSPLTLDRWRRTNEKLFF
v_call: TRBV7-2; j_call: TRBJ1-6; clone_size: NA; d_call: TRBD1; cdr3_nt: TGTGCCAGCAGCTTGGGACAGGGGGATTATTCACCCCTCCACTTT; cdr3_aa: CASSLGQGDYSPLHF
v_call: TRBV27; j_call: TRBJ1-5; clone_size: NA; d_call: TRBD1; cdr3_nt: TGTGCCAGGACCAGGGACAGGGGGAGTCAGCCCCAGCATTTT; cdr3_aa: CARTRDRGSQPQHF
v_call: TRBV4-3; j_call: TRBJ2-3; clone_size: NA; d_call: NA; cdr3_nt: TGCGCCAGCAGCCAAGACACACAGGGAACCCGCACAGATACGCAGTATTTT; cdr3_aa: CASSQDTQGTRTDTQYF
v_call: TRBV9; j_call: TRBJ2-5; clone_size: few; d_call: NA; cdr3_nt: TGTGCCAGCAGCGGAACGGGAGCTTGGGAGACCCAGTACTTC; cdr3_aa: CASSGTGAWETQYF
v_call: TRBV6-5; j_call: TRBJ2-3; clone_size: NA; d_call: TRBD2; cdr3_nt: TGTGCCAGTCACTTAACTAGCGGCAATCCAGATACGCAGTATTTT; cdr3_aa: CASHLTSGNPDTQYF
v_call: TRBV2; j_call: TRBJ1-1; clone_size: NA; d_call: TRBD1; cdr3_nt: TGTGCCAGCAGTCCCGACAGGGGGCGCGCTTTCTTT; cdr3_aa: CASSPDRGRAFF
v_call: TRBV5-1; j_call: TRBJ1-1; clone_size: NA; d_call: TRBD1; cdr3_nt: TGCGCCAGCAGGAATACAGGGGACTACACTGAAGCTTTCTTT; cdr3_aa: CASRNTGDYTEAFF
v_call: TRBV2; j_call: TRBJ2-3; clone_size: NA; d_call: TRBD2; cdr3_nt: TGTGCCACCACGAGCGGGGTGGACACAGATACGCAGTATTTT; cdr3_aa: CATTSGVDTDTQYF
v_call: TRBV20-1; j_call: TRBJ2-3; clone_size: NA; d_call: NA; cdr3_nt: TGCAGTGCTAGATTCTCCGATACGCAGTATTTT; cdr3_aa: CSARFSDTQYF
v_call: TRBV28; j_call: TRBJ1-3; clone_size: NA; d_call: TRBD1; cdr3_nt: TGTGCCAGCAGTTCTAGGACAGGCTTCTCTGGAAACACCATATATTTT; cdr3_aa: CASSSRTGFSGNTIYF
v_call: TRBV5-4; j_call: TRBJ1-1; clone_size: NA; d_call: NA; cdr3_nt: TGTGCCAGCAGCTTGGGGTCAGGGCGTGTCGGGAACACTGAAGCTTTCTTT; cdr3_aa: CASSLGSGRVGNTEAFF